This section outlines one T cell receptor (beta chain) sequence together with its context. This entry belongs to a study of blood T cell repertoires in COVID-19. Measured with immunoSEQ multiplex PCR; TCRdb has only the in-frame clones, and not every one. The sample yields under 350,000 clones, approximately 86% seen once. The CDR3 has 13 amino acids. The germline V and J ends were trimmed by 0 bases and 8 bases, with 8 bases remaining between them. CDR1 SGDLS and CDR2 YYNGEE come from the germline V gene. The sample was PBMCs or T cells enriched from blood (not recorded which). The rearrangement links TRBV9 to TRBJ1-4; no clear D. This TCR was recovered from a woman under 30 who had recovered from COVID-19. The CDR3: CASSVGLEEKLFF. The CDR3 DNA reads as TGTGCCAGCAGCGTAGGATTGGAGGAAAAACTGTTTTTT.